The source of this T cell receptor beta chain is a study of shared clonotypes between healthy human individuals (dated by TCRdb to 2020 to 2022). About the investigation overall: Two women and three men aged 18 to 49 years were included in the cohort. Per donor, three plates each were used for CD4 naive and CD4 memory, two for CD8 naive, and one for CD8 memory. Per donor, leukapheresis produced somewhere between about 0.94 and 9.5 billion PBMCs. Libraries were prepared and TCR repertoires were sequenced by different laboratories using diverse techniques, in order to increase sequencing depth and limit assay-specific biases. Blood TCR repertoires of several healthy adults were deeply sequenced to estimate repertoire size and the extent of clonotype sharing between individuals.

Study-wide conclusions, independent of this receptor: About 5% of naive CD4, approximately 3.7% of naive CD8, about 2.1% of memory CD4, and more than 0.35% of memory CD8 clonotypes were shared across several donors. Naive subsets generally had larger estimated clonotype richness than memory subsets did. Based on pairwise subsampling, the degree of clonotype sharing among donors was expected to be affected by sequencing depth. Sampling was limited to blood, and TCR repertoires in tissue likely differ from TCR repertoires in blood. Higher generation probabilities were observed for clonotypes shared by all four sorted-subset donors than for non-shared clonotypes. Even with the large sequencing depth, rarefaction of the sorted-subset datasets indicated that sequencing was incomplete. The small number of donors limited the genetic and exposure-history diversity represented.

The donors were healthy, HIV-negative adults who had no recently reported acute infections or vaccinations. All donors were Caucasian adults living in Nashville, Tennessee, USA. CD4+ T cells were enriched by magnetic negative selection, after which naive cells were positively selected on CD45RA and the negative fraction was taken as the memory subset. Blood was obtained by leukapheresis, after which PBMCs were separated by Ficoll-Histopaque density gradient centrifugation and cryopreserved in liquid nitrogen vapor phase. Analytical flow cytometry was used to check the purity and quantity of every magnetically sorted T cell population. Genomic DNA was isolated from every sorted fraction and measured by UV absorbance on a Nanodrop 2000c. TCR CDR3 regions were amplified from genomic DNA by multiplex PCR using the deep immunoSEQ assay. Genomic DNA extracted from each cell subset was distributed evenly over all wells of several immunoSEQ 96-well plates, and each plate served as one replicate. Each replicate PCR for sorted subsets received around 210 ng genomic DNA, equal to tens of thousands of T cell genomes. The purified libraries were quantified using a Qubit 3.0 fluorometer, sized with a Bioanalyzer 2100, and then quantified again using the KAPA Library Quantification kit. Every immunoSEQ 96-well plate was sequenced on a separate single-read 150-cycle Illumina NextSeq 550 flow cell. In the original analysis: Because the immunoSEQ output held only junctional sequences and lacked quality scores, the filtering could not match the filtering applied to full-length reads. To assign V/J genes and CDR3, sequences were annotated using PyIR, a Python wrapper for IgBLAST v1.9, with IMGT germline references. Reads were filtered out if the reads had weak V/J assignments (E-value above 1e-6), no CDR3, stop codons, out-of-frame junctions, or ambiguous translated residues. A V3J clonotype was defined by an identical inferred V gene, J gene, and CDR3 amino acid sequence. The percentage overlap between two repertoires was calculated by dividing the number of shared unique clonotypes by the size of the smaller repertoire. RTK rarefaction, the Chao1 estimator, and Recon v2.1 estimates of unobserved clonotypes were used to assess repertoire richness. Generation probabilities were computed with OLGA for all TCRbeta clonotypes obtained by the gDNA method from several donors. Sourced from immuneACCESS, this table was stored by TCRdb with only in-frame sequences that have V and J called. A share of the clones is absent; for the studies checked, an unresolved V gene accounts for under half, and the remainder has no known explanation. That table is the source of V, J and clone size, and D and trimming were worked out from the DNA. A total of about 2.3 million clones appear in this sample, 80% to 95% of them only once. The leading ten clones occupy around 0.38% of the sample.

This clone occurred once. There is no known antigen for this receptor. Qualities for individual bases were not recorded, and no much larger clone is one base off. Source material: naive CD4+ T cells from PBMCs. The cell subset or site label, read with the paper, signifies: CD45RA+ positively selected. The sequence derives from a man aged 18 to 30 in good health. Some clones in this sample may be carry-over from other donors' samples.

The nucleotide sequence reads as follows: TGTGCCAGCACTCCCGCGAACAGGGGTGAGACCCAGTACTTC. Translated, it reads CASTPANRGETQYF. Recombination connected TRBV28 to TRBJ2-5; TRBD1 aligns with 7 central bases. The CDR3 measures 14 amino acids from cysteine to phenylalanine. The sequence is cut down to CDR3 DNA, 42 bases in frame from base 1. Looking up the germline V gene yields CDR1 MDHEN and CDR2 SYDVKM. V loses 7 bases at its end and J loses 5 bases; junction bases beyond the gene matches: 10.